This T cell receptor (beta chain) was captured by sequencing in a study of shared clonotypes between healthy human individuals. Study-level results: The study found about 5% of naive CD4 clonotypes shared across a handful of donors.

From germline, CDR1 is ENHRY and CDR2 SYGVKD. V lost 10 bases and J 9 bases, leaving 30 bases between the germline ends. The CDR3 consists of 16 residues. A word on this clone: Its target is unknown.

Replicate PCRs from sorted subsets contained about 200 ng DNA, which is some 30,000 T cell genomes. Using immunoSEQ multiplex PCR, the repertoire was profiled, and TCRdb retains in-frame clones only, with some absent. The data show approximately 980,000 clones, more than 75% seen once. This sequence originates from a young man in good health. V is TRBV10-3 and J is TRBJ1-2; D call uncertain. The sequenced sample was memory CD4+ T cells sorted from blood. Indicated subset: CD45RA-negative fraction. In DNA, the CDR3 is TGTGCCACCCGCCGCCGGCCCCAAGACGGGGTCTCGAGCTACACCTTC. Protein: CATRRRPQDGVSSYTF.